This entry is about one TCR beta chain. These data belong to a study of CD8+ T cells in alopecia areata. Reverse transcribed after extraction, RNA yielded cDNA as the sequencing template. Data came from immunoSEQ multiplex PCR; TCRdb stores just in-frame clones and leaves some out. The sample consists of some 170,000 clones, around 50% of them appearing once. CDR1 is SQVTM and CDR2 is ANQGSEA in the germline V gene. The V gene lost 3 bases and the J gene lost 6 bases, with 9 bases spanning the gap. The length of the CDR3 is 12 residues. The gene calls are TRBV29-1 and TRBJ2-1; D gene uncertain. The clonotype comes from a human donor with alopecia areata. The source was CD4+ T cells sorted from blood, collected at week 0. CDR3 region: CSVDRGVNEQFF. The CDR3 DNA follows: TGCAGCGTTGACCGTGGGGTCAATGAGCAGTTCTTC.